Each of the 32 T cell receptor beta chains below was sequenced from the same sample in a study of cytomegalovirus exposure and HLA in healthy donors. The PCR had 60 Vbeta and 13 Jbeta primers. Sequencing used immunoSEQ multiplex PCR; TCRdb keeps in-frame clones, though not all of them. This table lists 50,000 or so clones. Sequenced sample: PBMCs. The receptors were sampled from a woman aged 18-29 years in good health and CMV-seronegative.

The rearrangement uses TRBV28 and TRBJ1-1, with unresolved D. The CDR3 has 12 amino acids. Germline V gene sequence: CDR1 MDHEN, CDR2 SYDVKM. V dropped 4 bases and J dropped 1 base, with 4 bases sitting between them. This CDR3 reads CASSSGNTEAFF. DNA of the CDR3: TGTGCCAGCAGTTCCGGGAACACTGAAGCTTTCTTT.

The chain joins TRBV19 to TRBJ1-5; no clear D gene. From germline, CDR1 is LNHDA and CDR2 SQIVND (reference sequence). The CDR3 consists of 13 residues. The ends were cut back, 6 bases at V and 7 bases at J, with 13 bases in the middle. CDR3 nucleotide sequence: TGTGCCAGTAGCACCTGGGGAGTCCAGCCCCAGCATTTT. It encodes CASSTWGVQPQHF.

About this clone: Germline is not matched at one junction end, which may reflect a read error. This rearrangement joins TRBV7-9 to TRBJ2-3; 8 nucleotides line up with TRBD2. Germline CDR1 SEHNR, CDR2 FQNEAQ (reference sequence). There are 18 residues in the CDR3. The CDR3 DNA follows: TGTGCCAGCAGCCTAGCCTCGGGACTAGTTTACCCCACAGATACGCAGTATTTT. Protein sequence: CASSLASGLVYPTDTQYF.

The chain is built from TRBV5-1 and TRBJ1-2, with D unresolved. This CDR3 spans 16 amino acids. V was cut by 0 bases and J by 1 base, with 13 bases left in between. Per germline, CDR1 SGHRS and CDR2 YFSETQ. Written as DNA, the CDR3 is TGCGCCAGCAGCTTGGGCGCCCTCGGGAGTAACTATGGCTACACCTTC. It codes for CASSLGALGSNYGYTF.

The CDR3 DNA reads TGCGCCAGCAGCGGACAGTACACTGAAGCTTTCTTT. Encoded protein: CASSGQYTEAFF. The rearrangement links TRBV10-1 to TRBJ1-1; maybe TRBD1 (6 bases). Germline CDR1 WNHNN, CDR2 SYGVQD (reference sequence). The CDR3 runs to 12 residues. The ends were cut back, 6 bases at V and 3 bases at J, with 8 bases in the middle.

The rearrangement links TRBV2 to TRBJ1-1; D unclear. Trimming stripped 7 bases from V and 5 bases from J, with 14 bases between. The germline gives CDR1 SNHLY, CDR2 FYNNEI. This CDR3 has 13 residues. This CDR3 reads CASTLEGRTEAFF. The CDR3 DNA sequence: TGTGCCAGCACCCTCGAGGGTAGGACTGAAGCTTTCTTT.

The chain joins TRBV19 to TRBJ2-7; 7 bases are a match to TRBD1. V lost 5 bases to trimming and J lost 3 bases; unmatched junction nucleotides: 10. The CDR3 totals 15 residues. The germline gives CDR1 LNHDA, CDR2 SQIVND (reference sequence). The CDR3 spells CASSLHYDRVYEQYF. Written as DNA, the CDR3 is TGTGCCAGTAGTTTACACTATGACAGGGTCTACGAGCAGTACTTC.

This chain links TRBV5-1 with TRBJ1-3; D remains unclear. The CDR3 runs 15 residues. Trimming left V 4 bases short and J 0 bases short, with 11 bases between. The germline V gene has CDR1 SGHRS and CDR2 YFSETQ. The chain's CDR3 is CASSLSGNSGNTIYF. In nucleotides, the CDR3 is TGCGCCAGCAGCCTCTCGGGGAACTCTGGAAACACCATATATTTT.

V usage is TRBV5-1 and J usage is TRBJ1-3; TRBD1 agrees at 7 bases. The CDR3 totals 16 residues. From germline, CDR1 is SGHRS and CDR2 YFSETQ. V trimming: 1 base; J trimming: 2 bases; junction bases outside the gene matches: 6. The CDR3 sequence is CASSLTTGTAGNTIYF. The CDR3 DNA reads TGCGCCAGCAGCTTGACCACCGGGACAGCTGGAAACACCATATATTTT. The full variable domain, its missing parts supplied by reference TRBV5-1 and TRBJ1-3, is KAGVTQTPRYLIKTRGQQVTLSCSPISGHRSVSWYQQTPGQGLQFLFEYFSETQRNKGNFPGRFSGRQFSNSRSEMNVSTLELGDSALYLCASSLTTGTAGNTIYFGEGSWLTVV.

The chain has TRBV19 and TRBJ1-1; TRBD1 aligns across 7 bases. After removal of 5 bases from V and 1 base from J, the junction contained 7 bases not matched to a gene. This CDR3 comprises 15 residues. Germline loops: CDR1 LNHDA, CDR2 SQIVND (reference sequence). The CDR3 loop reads CASSPQTGRNTEAFF. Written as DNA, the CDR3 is TGTGCCAGTAGTCCGCAGACAGGGCGGAACACTGAAGCTTTCTTT. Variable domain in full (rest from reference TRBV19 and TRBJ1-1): DGGITQSPKYLFRKEGQNVTLSCEQNLNHDAMYWYRQDPGQGLRLIYYSQIVNDFQKGDIAEGYSVSREKKESFPLTVTSAQKNPTAFYLCASSPQTGRNTEAFFGQGTRLTVV.

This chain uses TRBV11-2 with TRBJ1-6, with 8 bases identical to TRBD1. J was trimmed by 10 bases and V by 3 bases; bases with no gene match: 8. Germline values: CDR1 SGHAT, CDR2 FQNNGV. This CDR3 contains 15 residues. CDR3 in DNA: TGTGCCAGCAGCTTGGACGGACAGGGAGTCTCACCCCTCCACTTT. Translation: CASSLDGQGVSPLHF.

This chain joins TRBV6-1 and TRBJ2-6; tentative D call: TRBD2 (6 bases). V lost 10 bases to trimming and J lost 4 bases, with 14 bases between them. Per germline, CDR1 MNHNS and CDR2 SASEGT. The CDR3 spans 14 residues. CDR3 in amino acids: CATILRGGANVLTF. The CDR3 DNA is TGTGCCACCATCCTCCGGGGGGGGGCCAACGTCCTGACTTTC.

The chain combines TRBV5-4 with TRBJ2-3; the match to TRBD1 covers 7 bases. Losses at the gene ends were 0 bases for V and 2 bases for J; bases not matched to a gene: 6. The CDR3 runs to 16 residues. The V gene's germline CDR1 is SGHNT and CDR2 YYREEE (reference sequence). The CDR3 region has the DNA TGTGCCAGCAGCTTGGCCGGGACAGCTATCACAGATACGCAGTATTTT. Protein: CASSLAGTAITDTQYF.

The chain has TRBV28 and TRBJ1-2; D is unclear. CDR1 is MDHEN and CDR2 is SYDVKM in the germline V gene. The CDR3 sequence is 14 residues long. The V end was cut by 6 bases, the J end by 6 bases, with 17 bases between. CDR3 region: CASSLAGAADGYTF. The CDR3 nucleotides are TGTGCCAGCAGCCTAGCGGGCGCCGCGGATGGCTACACCTTC.

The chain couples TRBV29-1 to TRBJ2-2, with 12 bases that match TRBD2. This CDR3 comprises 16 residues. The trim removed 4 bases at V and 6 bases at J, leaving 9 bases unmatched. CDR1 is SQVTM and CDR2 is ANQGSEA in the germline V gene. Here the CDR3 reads CSVAPSLAGGPGELFF. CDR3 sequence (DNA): TGCAGCGTTGCGCCCTCTCTAGCGGGGGGGCCCGGGGAGCTGTTTTTT.

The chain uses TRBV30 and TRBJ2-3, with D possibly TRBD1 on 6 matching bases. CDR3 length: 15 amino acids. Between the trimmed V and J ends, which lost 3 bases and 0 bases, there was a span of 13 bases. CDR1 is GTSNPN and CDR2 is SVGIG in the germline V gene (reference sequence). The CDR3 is CAWSSGDRSTDTQYF. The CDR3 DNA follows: TGTGCCTGGAGCTCAGGGGATAGAAGCACAGATACGCAGTATTTT.

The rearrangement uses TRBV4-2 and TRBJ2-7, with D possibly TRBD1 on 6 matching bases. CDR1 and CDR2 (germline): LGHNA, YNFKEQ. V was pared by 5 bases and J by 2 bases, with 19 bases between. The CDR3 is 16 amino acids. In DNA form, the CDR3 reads TGTGCCAGCAGCGGCTCCCTCGGACAGCGCGCCTACGAGCAGTACTTC. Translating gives CASSGSLGQRAYEQYF.

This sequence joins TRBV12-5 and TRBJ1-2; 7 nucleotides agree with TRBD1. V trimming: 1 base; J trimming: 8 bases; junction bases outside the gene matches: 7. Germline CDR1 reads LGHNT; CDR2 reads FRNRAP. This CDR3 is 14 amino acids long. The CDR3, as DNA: TGTGCTAGTGGTTTGGGCCTCACAGGGGACGGCTACACCTTC. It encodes CASGLGLTGDGYTF.

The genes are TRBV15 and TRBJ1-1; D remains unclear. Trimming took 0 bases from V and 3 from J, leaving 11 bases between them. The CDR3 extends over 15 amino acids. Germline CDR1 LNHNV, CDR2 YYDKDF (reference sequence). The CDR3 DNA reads TGTGCCACCAGCAGAGATCGCTCGGTCGACACTGAAGCTTTCTTT. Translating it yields CATSRDRSVDTEAFF.

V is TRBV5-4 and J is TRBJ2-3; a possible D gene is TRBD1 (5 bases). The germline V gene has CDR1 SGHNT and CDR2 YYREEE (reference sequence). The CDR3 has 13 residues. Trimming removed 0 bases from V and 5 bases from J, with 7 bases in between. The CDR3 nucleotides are TGTGCCAGCAGCTTGGCCAGGGTAGATACGCAGTATTTT. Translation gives CASSLARVDTQYF. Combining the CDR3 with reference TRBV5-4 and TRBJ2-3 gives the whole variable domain ETGVTQSPTHLIKTRGQQVTLRCSSQSGHNTVSWYQQALGQGPQFIFQYYREEENGRGNFPPRFSGLQFPNYSSELNVNALELDDSALYLCASSLARVDTQYFGPGTRLTVL.

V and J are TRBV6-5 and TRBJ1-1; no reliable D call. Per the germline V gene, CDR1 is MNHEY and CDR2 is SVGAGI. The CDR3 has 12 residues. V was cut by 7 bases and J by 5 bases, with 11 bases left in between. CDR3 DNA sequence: TGTGCCAGCACCCCGGGAGGGACTGAAGCTTTCTTT. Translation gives CASTPGGTEAFF.

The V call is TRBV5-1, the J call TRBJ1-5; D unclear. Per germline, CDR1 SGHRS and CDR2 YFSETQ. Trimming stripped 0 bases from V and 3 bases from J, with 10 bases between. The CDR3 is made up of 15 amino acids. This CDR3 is CASSLEAGNNQPQHF. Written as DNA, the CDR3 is TGCGCCAGCAGCTTGGAGGCAGGAAACAATCAGCCCCAGCATTTT.

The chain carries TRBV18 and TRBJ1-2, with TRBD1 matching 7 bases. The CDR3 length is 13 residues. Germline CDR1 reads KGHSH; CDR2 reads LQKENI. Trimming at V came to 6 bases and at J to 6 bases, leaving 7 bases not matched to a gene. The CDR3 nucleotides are TGTGCCAGCTCCCCTAACAGGGGTGATGGCTACACCTTC. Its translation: CASSPNRGDGYTF.

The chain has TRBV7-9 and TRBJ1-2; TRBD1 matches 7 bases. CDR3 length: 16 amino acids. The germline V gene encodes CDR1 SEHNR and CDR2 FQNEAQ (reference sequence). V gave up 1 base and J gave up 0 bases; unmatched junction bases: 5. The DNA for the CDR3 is TGTGCCAGCAGCTTAGAAGGGACAGAGTCTAACTATGGCTACACCTTC. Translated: CASSLEGTESNYGYTF. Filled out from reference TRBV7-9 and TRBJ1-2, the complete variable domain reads DTGVSQNPRHKITKRGQNVTFRCDPISEHNRLYWYRQTLGQGPEFLTYFQNEAQLEKSRLLSDRFSAERPKGSFSTLEIQRTEQGDSAMYLCASSLEGTESNYGYTFGSGTRLTVV.

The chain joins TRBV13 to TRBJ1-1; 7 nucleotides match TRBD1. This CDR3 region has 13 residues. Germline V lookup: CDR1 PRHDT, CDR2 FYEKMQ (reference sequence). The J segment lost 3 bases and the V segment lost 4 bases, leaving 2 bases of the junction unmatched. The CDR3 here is CASSSDRDTEAFF. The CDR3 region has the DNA TGTGCCAGCAGCTCCGACAGGGACACTGAAGCTTTCTTT.

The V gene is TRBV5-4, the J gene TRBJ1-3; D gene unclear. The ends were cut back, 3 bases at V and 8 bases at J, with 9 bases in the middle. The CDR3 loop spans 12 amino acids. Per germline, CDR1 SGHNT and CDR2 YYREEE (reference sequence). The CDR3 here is CASSSPGDTIYF. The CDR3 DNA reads TGTGCCAGCAGCTCCCCCGGGGACACCATATATTTT.

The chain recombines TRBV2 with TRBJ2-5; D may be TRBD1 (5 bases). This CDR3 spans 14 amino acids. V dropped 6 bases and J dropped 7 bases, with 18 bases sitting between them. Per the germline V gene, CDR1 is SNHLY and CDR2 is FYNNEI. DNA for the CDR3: TGTGCCAGCAGCGTGGACCGACTTGGGGCGACCCAGTACTTC. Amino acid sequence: CASSVDRLGATQYF.

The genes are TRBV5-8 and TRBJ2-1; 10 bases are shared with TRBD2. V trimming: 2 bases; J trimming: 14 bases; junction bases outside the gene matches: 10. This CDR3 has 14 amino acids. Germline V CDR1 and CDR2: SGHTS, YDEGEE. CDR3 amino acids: CASSFPPSGRSEFF. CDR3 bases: TGTGCCAGCAGCTTCCCCCCTAGCGGGAGATCGGAGTTCTTC.

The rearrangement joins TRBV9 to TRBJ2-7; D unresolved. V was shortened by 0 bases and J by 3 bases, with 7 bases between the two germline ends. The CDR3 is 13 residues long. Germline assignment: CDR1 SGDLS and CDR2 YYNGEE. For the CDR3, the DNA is TGTGCCAGCAGCGTAGGATACAACTACGAGCAGTACTTC. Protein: CASSVGYNYEQYF.

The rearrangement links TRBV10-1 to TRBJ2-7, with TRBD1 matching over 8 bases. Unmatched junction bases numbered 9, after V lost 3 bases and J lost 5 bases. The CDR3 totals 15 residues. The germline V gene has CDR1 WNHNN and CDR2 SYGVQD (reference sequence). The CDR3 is CASSDTGTGHNEQYF. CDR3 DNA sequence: TGCGCCAGCAGTGATACCGGGACAGGACATAACGAGCAGTACTTC.

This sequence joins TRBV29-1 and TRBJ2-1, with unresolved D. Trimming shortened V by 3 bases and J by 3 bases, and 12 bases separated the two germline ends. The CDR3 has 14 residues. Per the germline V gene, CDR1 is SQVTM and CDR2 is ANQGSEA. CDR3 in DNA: TGCAGCGTTGAGATGGAGTCTCACTACAATGAGCAGTTCTTC. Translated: CSVEMESHYNEQFF.

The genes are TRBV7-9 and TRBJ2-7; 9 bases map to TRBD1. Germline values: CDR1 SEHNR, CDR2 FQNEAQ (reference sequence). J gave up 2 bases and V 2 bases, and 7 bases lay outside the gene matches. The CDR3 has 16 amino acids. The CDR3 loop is CASSLSPGTGPYEQYF. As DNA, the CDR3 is TGTGCCAGCAGCTTATCTCCCGGGACAGGGCCCTACGAGCAGTACTTC.